This TCR beta chain was sequenced for a study of PD-L1 blockade in urothelial cancer. Across the study: Males with bladder-origin urothelial cancer constituted about 90% of the 29 patients.

Time point defined: peripheral blood 6 weeks after treatment start. Patients suffered from locally advanced or metastatic urothelial carcinoma. V dropped 6 bases and J dropped 10; count of bases not matched to a gene: 6. This CDR3 comprises 13 residues. Germline CDR1 SNHLY, CDR2 FYNNEI. Sequenced by immunoSEQ multiplex PCR; TCRdb stores in-frame clones only, minus some. The repertoire holds 90,000 to 130,000 clones, with around 93% as singletons. This clone has only a few counts. The sequence was obtained from a man in his sixties with urothelial cancer. Specimen: PBMCs, collected around atezolizumab (anti-PD-L1) treatment. V and J are TRBV2 and TRBJ1-6, with 7 bases fitting TRBD1. CDR3 coding DNA: TGTGCCAGCAGACGCAGGGACAGCTCACCCCTCCACTTT. Amino acids: CASRRRDSSPLHF.